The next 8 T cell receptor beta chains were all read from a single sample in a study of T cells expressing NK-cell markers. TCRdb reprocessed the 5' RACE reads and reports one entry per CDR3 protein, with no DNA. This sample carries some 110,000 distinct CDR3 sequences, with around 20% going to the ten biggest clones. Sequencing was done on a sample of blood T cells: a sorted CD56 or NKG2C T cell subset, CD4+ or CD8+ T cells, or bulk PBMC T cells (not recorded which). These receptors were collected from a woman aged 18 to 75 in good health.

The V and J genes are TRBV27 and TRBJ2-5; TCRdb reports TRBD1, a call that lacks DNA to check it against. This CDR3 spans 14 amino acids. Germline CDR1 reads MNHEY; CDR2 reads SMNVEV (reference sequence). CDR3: CASSQTGAGETQYF.

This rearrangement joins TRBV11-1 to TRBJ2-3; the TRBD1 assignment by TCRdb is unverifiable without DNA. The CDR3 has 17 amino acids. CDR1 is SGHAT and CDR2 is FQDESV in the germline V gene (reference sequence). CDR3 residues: CASSFDRGTGVADTQYF.

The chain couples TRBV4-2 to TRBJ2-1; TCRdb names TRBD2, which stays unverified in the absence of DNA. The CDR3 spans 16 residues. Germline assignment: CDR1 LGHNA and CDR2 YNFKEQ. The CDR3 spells CASSPNDARTYNEQFF.

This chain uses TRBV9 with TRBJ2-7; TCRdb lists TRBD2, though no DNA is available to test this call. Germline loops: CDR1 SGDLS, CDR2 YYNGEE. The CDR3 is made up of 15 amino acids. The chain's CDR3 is CASSVTGTASYEQYF.

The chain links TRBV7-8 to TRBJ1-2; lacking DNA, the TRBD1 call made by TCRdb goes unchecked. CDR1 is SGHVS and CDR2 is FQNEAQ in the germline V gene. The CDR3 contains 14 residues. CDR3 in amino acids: CASSEGETGHGYTF.

CDR3 loop: CASSQLQGSTGELFF. The chain joins TRBV4-1 to TRBJ2-2; TCRdb lists TRBD1, though no DNA is available to test this call. CDR3 size: 15 residues. Germline V gene data show CDR1 as MGHRA and CDR2 as YSYEKL.

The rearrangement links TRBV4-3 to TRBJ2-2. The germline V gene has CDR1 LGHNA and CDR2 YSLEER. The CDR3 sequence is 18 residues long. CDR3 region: CASSQALLAHANTGELFF.

The CDR3 sequence: CATGLPYVNTGELFF. This sequence joins TRBV12-3 or TRBV12-4 and TRBJ2-2; no DNA is available, so the TRBD2 call from TCRdb remains unchecked. The CDR3 runs 15 residues.